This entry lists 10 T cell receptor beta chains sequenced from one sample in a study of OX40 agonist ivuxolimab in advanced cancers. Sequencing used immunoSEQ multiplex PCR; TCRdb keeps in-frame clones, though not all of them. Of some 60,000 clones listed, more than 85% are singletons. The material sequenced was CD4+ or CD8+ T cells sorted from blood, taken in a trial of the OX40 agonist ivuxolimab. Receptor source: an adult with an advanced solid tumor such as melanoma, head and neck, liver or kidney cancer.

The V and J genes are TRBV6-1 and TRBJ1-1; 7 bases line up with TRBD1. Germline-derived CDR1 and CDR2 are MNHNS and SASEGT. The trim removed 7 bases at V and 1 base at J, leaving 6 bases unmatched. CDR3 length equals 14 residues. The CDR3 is CASTLNRGNTEAFF. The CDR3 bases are TGTGCCAGCACCCTTAACAGGGGGAACACTGAAGCTTTCTTT.

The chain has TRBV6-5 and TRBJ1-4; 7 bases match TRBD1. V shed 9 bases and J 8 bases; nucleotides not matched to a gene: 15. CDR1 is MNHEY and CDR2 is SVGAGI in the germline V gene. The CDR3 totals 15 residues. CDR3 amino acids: CASGGPQGIGEKLFF. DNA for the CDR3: TGTGCCAGTGGTGGTCCACAGGGGATTGGAGAAAAACTGTTTTTT.

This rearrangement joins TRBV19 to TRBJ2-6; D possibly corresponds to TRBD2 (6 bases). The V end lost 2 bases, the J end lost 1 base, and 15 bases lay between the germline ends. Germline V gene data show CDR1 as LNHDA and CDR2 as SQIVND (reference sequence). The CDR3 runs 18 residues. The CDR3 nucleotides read TGTGCCAGTAGTATATTGGAGGGGAAGGATTCTGGGGCCAACGTCCTGACTTTC. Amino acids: CASSILEGKDSGANVLTF.

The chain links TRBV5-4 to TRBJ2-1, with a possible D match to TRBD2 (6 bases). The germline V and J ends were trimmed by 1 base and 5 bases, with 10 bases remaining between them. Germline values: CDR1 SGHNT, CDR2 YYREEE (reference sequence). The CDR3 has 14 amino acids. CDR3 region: CASSLRGLDNEQFF. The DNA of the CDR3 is TGTGCCAGCAGCTTGCGGGGGTTAGACAATGAGCAGTTCTTC.

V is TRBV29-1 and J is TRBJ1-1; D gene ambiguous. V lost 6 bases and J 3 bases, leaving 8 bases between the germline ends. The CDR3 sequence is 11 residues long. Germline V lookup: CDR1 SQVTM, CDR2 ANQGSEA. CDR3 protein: CSVKRDTEAFF. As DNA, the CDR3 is TGCAGCGTAAAAAGGGACACTGAAGCTTTCTTT.

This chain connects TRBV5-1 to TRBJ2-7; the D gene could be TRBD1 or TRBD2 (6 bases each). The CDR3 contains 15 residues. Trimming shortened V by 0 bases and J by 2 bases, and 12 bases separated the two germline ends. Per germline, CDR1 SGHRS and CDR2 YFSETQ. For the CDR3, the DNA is TGCGCCAGCAGCTTGGTGGGGGGCGACGCCTACGAGCAGTACTTC. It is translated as CASSLVGGDAYEQYF.

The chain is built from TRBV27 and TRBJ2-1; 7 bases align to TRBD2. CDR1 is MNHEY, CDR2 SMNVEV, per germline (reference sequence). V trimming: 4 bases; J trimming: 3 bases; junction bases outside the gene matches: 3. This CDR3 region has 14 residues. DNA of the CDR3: TGTGCCAGCAGTTGGACTAGGGGCTACAATGAGCAGTTCTTC. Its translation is CASSWTRGYNEQFF.

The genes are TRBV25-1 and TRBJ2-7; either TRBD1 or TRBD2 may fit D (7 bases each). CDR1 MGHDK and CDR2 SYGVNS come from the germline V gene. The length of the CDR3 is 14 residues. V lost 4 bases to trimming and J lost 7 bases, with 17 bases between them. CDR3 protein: CASSGQGGSGEQYF. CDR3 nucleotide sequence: TGTGCCAGCAGTGGCCAGGGGGGGTCTGGGGAGCAGTACTTC.

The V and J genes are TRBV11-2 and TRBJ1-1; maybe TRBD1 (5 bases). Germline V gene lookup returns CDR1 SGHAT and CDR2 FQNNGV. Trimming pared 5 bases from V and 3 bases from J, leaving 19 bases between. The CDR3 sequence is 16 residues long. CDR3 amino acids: CASSPDSLNRDTEAFF. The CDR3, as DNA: TGTGCCAGCAGCCCCGACAGCCTCAATAGGGACACTGAAGCTTTCTTT.

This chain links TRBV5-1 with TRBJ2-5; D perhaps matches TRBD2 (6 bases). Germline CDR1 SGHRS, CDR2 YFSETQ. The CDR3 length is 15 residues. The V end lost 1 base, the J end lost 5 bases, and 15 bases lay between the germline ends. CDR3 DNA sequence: TGCGCCAGCAGCTTGCAGGAGGGGAACCGGGAGACCCAGTACTTC. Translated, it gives CASSLQEGNRETQYF.